The 11 T cell receptor beta chains listed next were all sequenced from one sample in a study of Graves' ophthalmopathy and Graves' hyperthyroidism. The sequenced template was RNA, covering the TCR beta CDR3 region. HTBI primers were used in a first-round RT-PCR, which preceded a second-round multiplex PCR. TCRdb used MiXCR to reprocess the multiplex PCR reads, holding one entry per CDR3 protein. The table includes about 1.2 million distinct CDR3 sequences, roughly 35% detected once. The source material was peripheral blood or thyroid tissue (not recorded which). The receptors originated from an adult man with Graves' hyperthyroidism.

The V call is TRBV15, the J call TRBJ1-4; no reliable D call. V lost 3 bases, J lost 7 bases, and 6 bases lay in between. This CDR3 spans 12 amino acids. Germline CDR1 and CDR2: LNHNV and YYDKDF (reference sequence). The DNA for the CDR3 is TGTGCCACCAGCAGCCCAGGTGAAAAACTGTTTTTT. This sequence encodes CATSSPGEKLFF.

This clonotype was observed at least ten times. This chain links TRBV9 with TRBJ2-5; no firm D call. The CDR3 has 15 residues. V dropped 1 base and J dropped 5 bases, with 15 bases sitting between them. Germline assignment: CDR1 SGDLS and CDR2 YYNGEE. CDR3 sequence: CASSVQDRTGETQYF. The DNA of the CDR3 is TGTGCCAGCAGCGTACAGGACCGAACCGGGGAGACCCAGTACTTC.

This rearrangement joins TRBV12-3 or TRBV12-4 to TRBJ1-1, with D possibly being TRBD1 (6 bases). This CDR3 comprises 18 residues. V was shortened by 4 bases and J by 5 bases, with 26 bases between the two germline ends. As DNA, the CDR3 is TGTGCCAGCAGTTCCCCAGGCTCCGGGACAAGAATTGGGACTGAAGCTTTCTTT. It encodes CASSSPGSGTRIGTEAFF.

This chain connects TRBV10-2 to TRBJ1-3; the D is unclear. The CDR3 length is 15 residues. Trimming pared 2 bases from V and 0 bases from J, leaving 8 bases between. CDR1 and CDR2 (germline): WSHSY, SAAADI. The CDR3 DNA is TGCGCCAGCAGTGAGGACGGCATCTCTGGAAACACCATATATTTT. Its translation: CASSEDGISGNTIYF.

This clonotype was observed a few times. This chain joins TRBV20-1 and TRBJ1-2; the D gene is possibly TRBD1 (5 bases). Germline CDR1 DFQATT, CDR2 SNEGSKA (reference sequence). The V end lost 2 bases, the J end lost 4 bases, and 11 bases lay between the germline ends. CDR3 length: 13 amino acids. Here the CDR3 DNA reads TGCAGTGCTAGACTGACAGATTCCTATGGCTACACCTTC. Translating gives CSARLTDSYGYTF.

This clonotype was found many times. The gene calls are TRBV12-3 or TRBV12-4 and TRBJ1-4; D is ambiguous. V lost 2 bases and J 13 bases, leaving 8 bases between the germline ends. The CDR3 length is 11 residues. The chain's CDR3 is CASSLRDGLFF. As DNA, the CDR3 is TGTGCCAGCAGTTTAAGGGATGGACTGTTTTTT.

The rearrangement uses TRBV7-2 and TRBJ2-5; TRBD1 is a possible D gene (6 bases). Trimming left V 1 base short and J 9 bases short, with 15 bases between. CDR3 length equals 14 residues. Germline V gene sequence: CDR1 SGHTA, CDR2 FQGNSA. Here the CDR3 reads CASSLGSGAQPQYF. Here the CDR3 DNA reads TGTGCCAGCAGCTTAGGGTCAGGGGCTCAGCCCCAGTACTTC.

This clonotype was observed a few times. V and J are TRBV7-2 and TRBJ1-5, with 7 bases lining up with TRBD1. Germline V lookup: CDR1 SGHTA, CDR2 FQGNSA. J was trimmed by 3 bases and V by 3 bases; bases with no gene match: 5. The CDR3 extends over 15 amino acids. This CDR3 reads CASSFGRGVNQPQHF. CDR3 nucleotides: TGTGCCAGCAGCTTCGGCAGGGGGGTCAATCAGCCCCAGCATTTT. The variable domain in full, completed from reference TRBV7-2 and TRBJ1-5, reads GAGVSQSPSNKVTEKGKDVELRCDPISGHTALYWYRQSLGQGLEFLIYFQGNSAPDKSGLPSDRFSAERTGGSVSTLTIQRTQQEDSAVYLCASSFGRGVNQPQHFGDGTRLSIL.

The sample holds many counts of this clonotype. This chain uses TRBV2 with TRBJ1-4; possibly TRBD1 for D (5 bases). Germline CDR1 reads SNHLY; CDR2 reads FYNNEI. Trimming cost V 8 bases and J 11 bases, with 15 bases left between them. The CDR3 runs 12 residues. CDR3 amino acids: CASGGGVGKLFF. CDR3 sequence (DNA): TGTGCCAGCGGCGGGGGAGTTGGGAAACTGTTTTTT.

V gene TRBV24-1 combines with J gene TRBJ1-1, with D unclear. Germline CDR1 and CDR2: KGHDR and SFDVKD. The CDR3 has 12 residues. The V and J ends lost 4 bases and 7 bases respectively, with 9 bases between them. The CDR3 region is CATSDAGDEAFF. CDR3 in DNA: TGTGCCACCAGTGACGCGGGAGATGAAGCTTTCTTT.

The sample holds many counts of this clonotype. This chain joins TRBV5-5 and TRBJ1-2; possible D gene TRBD1, 6 bases. The CDR3 is 14 amino acids. Trimming removed 4 bases at V and 5 bases at J, with 15 bases between. CDR1 is SGHKS and CDR2 is YYEKEE in the germline V gene (reference sequence). The CDR3 is CASSPGGAQYGYTF. CDR3 DNA sequence: TGTGCCAGCAGCCCTGGGGGGGCCCAATATGGCTACACCTTC.